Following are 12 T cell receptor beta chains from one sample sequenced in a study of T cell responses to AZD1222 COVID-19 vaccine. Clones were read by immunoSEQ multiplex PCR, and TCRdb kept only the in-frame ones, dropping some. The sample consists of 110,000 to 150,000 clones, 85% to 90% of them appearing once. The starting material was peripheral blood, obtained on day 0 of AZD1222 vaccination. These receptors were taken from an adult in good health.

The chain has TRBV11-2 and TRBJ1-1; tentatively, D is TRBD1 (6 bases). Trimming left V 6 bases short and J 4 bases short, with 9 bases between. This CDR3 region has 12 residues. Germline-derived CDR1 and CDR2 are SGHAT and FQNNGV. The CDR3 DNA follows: TGTGCCAGCAGTCGCAGGGGCACTGAAGCTTTCTTT. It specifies CASSRRGTEAFF.

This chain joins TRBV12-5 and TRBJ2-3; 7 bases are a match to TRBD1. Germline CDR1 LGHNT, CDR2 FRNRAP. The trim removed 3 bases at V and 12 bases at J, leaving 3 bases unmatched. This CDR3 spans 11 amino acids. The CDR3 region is CASGLGDSQYF. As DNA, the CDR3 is TGTGCTAGTGGTTTAGGGGACAGTCAGTATTTT.

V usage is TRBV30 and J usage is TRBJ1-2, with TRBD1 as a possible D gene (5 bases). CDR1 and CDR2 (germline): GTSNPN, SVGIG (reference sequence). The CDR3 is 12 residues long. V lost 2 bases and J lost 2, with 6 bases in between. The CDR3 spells CAWSRQNYGYTF. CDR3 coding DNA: TGTGCCTGGAGTAGACAGAACTATGGCTACACCTTC.

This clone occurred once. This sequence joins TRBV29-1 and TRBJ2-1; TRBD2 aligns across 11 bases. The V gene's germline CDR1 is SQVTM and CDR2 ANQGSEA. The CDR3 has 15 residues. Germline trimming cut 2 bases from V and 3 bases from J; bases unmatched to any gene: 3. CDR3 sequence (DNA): TGCAGCGTTGAAATCCTAGCGGGAGGCTACAATGAGCAGTTCTTC. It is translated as CSVEILAGGYNEQFF.

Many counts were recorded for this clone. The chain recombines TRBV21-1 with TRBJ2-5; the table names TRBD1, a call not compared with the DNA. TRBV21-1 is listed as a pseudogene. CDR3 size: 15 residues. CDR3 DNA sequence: TGTGCCAGCAGCCCCCGGGGGACAGACAAAGAGACCCAGTACTTC. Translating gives CASSPRGTDKETQYF.

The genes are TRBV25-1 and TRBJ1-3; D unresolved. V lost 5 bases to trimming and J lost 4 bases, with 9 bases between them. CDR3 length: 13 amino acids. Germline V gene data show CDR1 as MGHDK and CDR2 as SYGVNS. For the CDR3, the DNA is TGTGCCAGCAGTCGAGGTGCCGGAAACACCATATATTTT. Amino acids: CASSRGAGNTIYF.

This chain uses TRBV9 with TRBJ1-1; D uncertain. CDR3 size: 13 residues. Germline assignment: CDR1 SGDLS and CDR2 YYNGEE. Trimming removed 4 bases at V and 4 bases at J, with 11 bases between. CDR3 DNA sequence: TGTGCCAGCAGCCCAAGTTCTTCCACTGAAGCTTTCTTT. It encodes CASSPSSSTEAFF.

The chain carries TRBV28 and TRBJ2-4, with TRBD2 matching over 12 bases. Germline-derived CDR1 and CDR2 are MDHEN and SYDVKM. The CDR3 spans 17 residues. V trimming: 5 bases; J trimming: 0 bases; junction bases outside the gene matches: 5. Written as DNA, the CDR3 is TGTGCCAGCAGTAGCTCGACTAGCGGGGGAGCCAAAAACATTCAGTACTTC. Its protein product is CASSSSTSGGAKNIQYF.

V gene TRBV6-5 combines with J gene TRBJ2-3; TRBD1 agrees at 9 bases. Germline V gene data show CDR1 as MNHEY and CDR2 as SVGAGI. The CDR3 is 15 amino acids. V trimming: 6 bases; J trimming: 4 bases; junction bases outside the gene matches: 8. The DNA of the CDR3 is TGTGCCAGCAGCGGAGACAGGGGGAGCGCAGATACGCAGTATTTT. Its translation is CASSGDRGSADTQYF.

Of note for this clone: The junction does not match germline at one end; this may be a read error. Here the CDR3 reads CASSLDRGRIDYGYTF. DNA of the CDR3: TGTGCCAGCAGCCTAGACAGGGGGCGCATCGACTATGGCTACACCTTC. The rearrangement uses TRBV11-2 and TRBJ1-2, with TRBD1 matching over 10 bases. This CDR3 is built from 16 residues. Germline V lookup: CDR1 SGHAT, CDR2 FQNNGV.

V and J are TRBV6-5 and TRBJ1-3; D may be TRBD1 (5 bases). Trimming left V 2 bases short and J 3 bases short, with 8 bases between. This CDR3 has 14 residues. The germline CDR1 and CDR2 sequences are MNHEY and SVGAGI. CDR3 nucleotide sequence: TGTGCCAGCAGTTACGGGACTAATGGAAACACCATATATTTT. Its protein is CASSYGTNGNTIYF.

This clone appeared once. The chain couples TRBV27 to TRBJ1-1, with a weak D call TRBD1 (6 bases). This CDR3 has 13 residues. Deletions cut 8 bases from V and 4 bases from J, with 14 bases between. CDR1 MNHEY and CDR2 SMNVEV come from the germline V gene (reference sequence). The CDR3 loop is CASALWGATEAFF. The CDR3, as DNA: TGTGCCAGCGCGCTGTGGGGGGCCACTGAAGCTTTCTTT.